This TCR beta chain was recovered during a study of identical twins. Regarding the study as a whole: Twins showed weaker excess sharing in their beta out-of-frame sequences. Twin-shared out-of-frame alpha sequences were enriched for low generation probability.

A universal primer site was incorporated via template switching, and the cDNA contained unique molecular identifiers. Using its own MiXCR run on the 5' RACE reads, TCRdb lists one record per CDR3 protein. The sample holds about 190,000 distinct CDR3 sequences, 15% to 20% seen once. J gave up 3 bases and V 2 bases, and 3 bases lay outside the gene matches. The CDR3 length is 14 residues. For this clonotype: The antigen is undetermined.

The data also belong to a second study, concerning T cells expressing NK-cell markers. That source reports: Also leading the CD3+CD56-NKG2C+ fraction in a handful of donors were these clonotypes.

The sample was CD8+ T cells sorted from blood. This sequence originates from a woman between 18 and 30 years old in good health. The V and J genes are TRBV12-3 or TRBV12-4 and TRBJ2-7; 8 nucleotides agree with TRBD1. CDR3 bases: TGTGCCAGCAGTTTATGGGACAGGAACTACGAGCAGTACTTC. Translated, it gives CASSLWDRNYEQYF.